The 30 T cell receptor beta chains below all came from one sample that was sequenced in a study of blood T cell repertoires in COVID-19. TCRdb keeps only in-frame clones here, not all; method: immunoSEQ multiplex PCR. The sample records roughly 220,000 clones, approximately 81% being singletons. Specimen: peripheral blood. The receptors shown here come from a man aged 25 to 40 with active or convalescent COVID-19.

The V and J genes are TRBV7-3 and TRBJ2-5; 11 bases agree with TRBD2. Germline lookup yields CDR1 SGHTA and CDR2 FQGTGA. The J segment lost 5 bases and the V segment lost 5 bases, leaving 7 bases of the junction unmatched. The CDR3 is 15 amino acids. CDR3 residues: CASSNSGRAEETQYF. CDR3 in DNA: TGTGCCAGCAGCAATAGCGGGAGGGCGGAGGAGACCCAGTACTTC.

The chain has TRBV5-4 and TRBJ2-5; 9 bases agree with TRBD1. CDR3 length equals 14 residues. With V trimmed by 4 bases and J by 5 bases, 6 bases remained unmatched. CDR1 is SGHNT, CDR2 YYREEE, per germline (reference sequence). The DNA of the CDR3 is TGTGCCAGCAGCCCTGACAGGGGGTCGGAGACCCAGTACTTC. As protein: CASSPDRGSETQYF. Together with reference TRBV5-4 and TRBJ2-5, the CDR3 gives the full variable domain: ETGVTQSPTHLIKTRGQQVTLRCSSQSGHNTVSWYQQALGQGPQFIFQYYREEENGRGNFPPRFSGLQFPNYSSELNVNALELDDSALYLCASSPDRGSETQYFGPGTRLLVL.

CDR3 DNA: TGTGCCAGCAGCTTTCTAGCGGGGTCTCCCGAGCAGTTCTTC. Its protein product is CASSFLAGSPEQFF. This chain connects TRBV11-3 to TRBJ2-1, with 9 positions matching TRBD2. J was trimmed by 10 bases and V by 3 bases; bases with no gene match: 7. This CDR3 spans 14 amino acids. The germline V gene has CDR1 SGHNT and CDR2 YENEEA.

The chain couples TRBV7-2 to TRBJ1-2; 7 bases map to TRBD1. The CDR3 contains 15 residues. The V segment lost 1 base and the J segment 4 bases; nucleotides outside the gene matches: 6. From germline, CDR1 is SGHTA and CDR2 FQGNSA. The CDR3 DNA follows: TGTGCCAGCAGCTTAGTAGGTCCAGGGGGCTATGGCTACACCTTC. As protein: CASSLVGPGGYGYTF.

This rearrangement joins TRBV12-3 or TRBV12-4 to TRBJ1-3; no reliable D call. The CDR3 runs 13 residues. The V and J ends lost 4 bases and 0 bases respectively, with 4 bases between them. Here the CDR3 reads CASSSYSGNTIYF. The CDR3, as DNA: TGTGCCAGCAGTTCTTACTCTGGAAACACCATATATTTT.

The rearrangement links TRBV4-2 to TRBJ2-1, with 7 bases lining up with TRBD2. CDR1 is LGHNA, CDR2 YNFKEQ, per germline. V lost 0 bases to trimming and J lost 13 bases; unmatched junction nucleotides: 6. The CDR3 has 13 amino acids. CDR3 sequence (DNA): TGTGCCAGCAGCCAAGATCTGCAGCGGGAACAGTTCTTC. Protein sequence: CASSQDLQREQFF.

The chain has TRBV5-1 and TRBJ2-3, with D tentatively TRBD2 (6 bases). Germline V gene lookup returns CDR1 SGHRS and CDR2 YFSETQ. The length of the CDR3 is 16 residues. The V end lost 0 bases, the J end lost 2 bases, and 13 bases lay between the germline ends. The CDR3 DNA reads as TGCGCCAGCAGCTTGGCCAAAGGACTACCCACAGATACGCAGTATTTT. Translation: CASSLAKGLPTDTQYF.

The V call is TRBV24-1, the J call TRBJ1-1; D remains unclear. The V end was cut by 9 bases, the J end by 4 bases, with 5 bases between. The CDR3 runs 10 residues. Germline values: CDR1 KGHDR, CDR2 SFDVKD. In nucleotides, the CDR3 is TGTGCCACCCGGGTCACTGAAGCTTTCTTT. Amino acid sequence: CATRVTEAFF.

The chain links TRBV9 to TRBJ1-2; 8 bases are shared with TRBD1. The CDR3 has 14 amino acids. J was trimmed by 2 bases and V by 3 bases; bases with no gene match: 3. CDR1 is SGDLS and CDR2 is YYNGEE in the germline V gene. CDR3 nucleotide sequence: TGTGCCAGCAGCGCCCCAGGGGGCAACTATGGCTACACCTTC. Translated: CASSAPGGNYGYTF.

This clone was seen a few times. The rearrangement uses TRBV28 and TRBJ1-5; 7 bases agree with TRBD1. The V and J ends lost 4 bases and 2 bases, in that order; junction bases with no gene match: 2. Germline values: CDR1 MDHEN, CDR2 SYDVKM. The CDR3 sequence is 14 residues long. The CDR3 here is CASSSDRRNQPQHF. As DNA, the CDR3 is TGTGCCAGCAGTTCGGACAGGCGCAATCAGCCCCAGCATTTT. The full variable domain, its missing parts supplied by reference TRBV28 and TRBJ1-5, is DVKVTQSSRYLVKRTGEKVFLECVQDMDHENMFWYRQDPGLGLRLIYFSYDVKMKEKGDIPEGYSVSREKKERFSLILESASTNQTSMYLCASSSDRRNQPQHFGDGTRLSIL.

V gene TRBV7-2 combines with J gene TRBJ2-1; perhaps TRBD2 as D (5 bases). Germline V CDR1 and CDR2: SGHTA, FQGNSA. Trimming took 3 bases from V and 1 from J, leaving 10 bases between them. The CDR3 is made up of 15 amino acids. CDR3 nucleotides: TGTGCCAGCAGCTTGGGCGGGTATTCCTACAATGAGCAGTTCTTC. It specifies CASSLGGYSYNEQFF.

This chain uses TRBV28 with TRBJ2-7, with 10 positions matching TRBD1. The CDR3 loop spans 15 amino acids. V trimming: 4 bases; J trimming: 2 bases; junction bases outside the gene matches: 5. Germline V gene sequence: CDR1 MDHEN, CDR2 SYDVKM. CDR3 nucleotide sequence: TGTGCCAGCAGTTCGCCCGGGACAGGGGCCTACGAGCAGTACTTC. It specifies CASSSPGTGAYEQYF.

The V call is TRBV15, the J call TRBJ2-3; 11 nucleotides match TRBD2. CDR1 and CDR2 (germline): LNHNV, YYDKDF (reference sequence). CDR3 length equals 14 residues. J was trimmed by 1 base and V by 8 bases; bases with no gene match: 2. The CDR3 spells CATEGLAGTDTQYF. The DNA of the CDR3 is TGTGCCACCGAGGGACTAGCGGGCACAGATACGCAGTATTTT.

V gene TRBV11-2 combines with J gene TRBJ1-2; D not resolved. The CDR3 has 13 amino acids. V shed 2 bases and J shed 3 bases, with 7 bases lying between them. The germline CDR1 and CDR2 sequences are SGHAT and FQNNGV. CDR3 residues: CASSLFSYYGYTF. For the CDR3, the DNA is TGTGCCAGCAGCTTATTTAGTTACTATGGCTACACCTTC.

This chain links TRBV4-1 with TRBJ2-3, with 9 positions matching TRBD1. The ends lost 4 bases at V and 4 bases at J; junction bases unmatched: 12. Germline CDR1 reads MGHRA; CDR2 reads YSYEKL. The CDR3 covers 17 residues. CDR3 sequence (DNA): TGCGCCAGCAGCCCCCCTGGGGGACAGGGATATGCAGATACGCAGTATTTT. This sequence encodes CASSPPGGQGYADTQYF.

The CDR3 region has the DNA TGTGCCAGCAGTTACACCGGACAGGGGGCTGATGGCTACACCTTC. It specifies CASSYTGQGADGYTF. The V gene is TRBV6-2 or TRBV6-3, the J gene TRBJ1-2; TRBD1 matches 11 bases. Per the germline V gene, CDR1 is MNHEY and CDR2 is SVGEGT. The V segment lost 2 bases and the J segment 6 bases; nucleotides outside the gene matches: 5. This CDR3 contains 15 residues.

CDR3 region: CASSADGYNEQFF. Written as DNA, the CDR3 is TGTGCCAGCAGTGCGGATGGATACAATGAGCAGTTCTTC. V and J are TRBV28 and TRBJ2-1, with D hard to call. Germline V gives CDR1 MDHEN, CDR2 SYDVKM. This CDR3 comprises 13 residues. V was cut by 5 bases and J by 4 bases, with 9 bases left in between.

This sequence joins TRBV3-1 (or the pseudogene TRBV3-2) and TRBJ1-1; 9 nucleotides line up with TRBD1. Germline lookup yields CDR1 LGHDT and CDR2 YNNKEL (reference sequence). V lost 8 bases, J lost 5 bases, and 3 bases stayed unmatched. The length of the CDR3 is 12 residues. Here the CDR3 reads CASGTGKTEAFF. The CDR3 nucleotides are TGTGCCAGCGGGACAGGGAAGACTGAAGCTTTCTTT.

The sample holds a few counts of this clone. This chain links TRBV11-3 with TRBJ2-7; D gene unclear. Per the germline V gene, CDR1 is SGHNT and CDR2 is YENEEA. V was shortened by 3 bases and J by 0 bases, with 6 bases between the two germline ends. The CDR3 runs to 13 residues. Here the CDR3 reads CASSFAISYEQYF. In DNA, the CDR3 is TGTGCCAGCAGCTTCGCGATCTCCTACGAGCAGTACTTC.

This chain joins TRBV4-1 and TRBJ1-3; no definite D call. The ends were cut back, 2 bases at V and 0 bases at J, with 20 bases in the middle. The CDR3 has 19 residues. Germline CDR1 MGHRA, CDR2 YSYEKL. The CDR3 loop reads CASSQLTPKDYLSGNTIYF. DNA of the CDR3: TGCGCCAGCAGCCAATTAACTCCTAAGGACTACCTCTCTGGAAACACCATATATTTT.

This clone has just one count. The junction shows a germline mismatch at one end, possibly a read error. The rearrangement joins TRBV18 to TRBJ1-1; maybe TRBD1 (6 bases). The CDR3 length is 17 residues. Germline V CDR1 and CDR2: KGHSH, LQKENI. The CDR3 sequence: CASSPLTRGESKSEAFF. CDR3 DNA: TGTGCCAGCTCCCCACTAACCAGGGGCGAGTCTAAGTCTGAAGCTTTCTTT.

V gene TRBV14 combines with J gene TRBJ1-4, with a weak D call TRBD1 (5 bases). V gave up 4 bases and J gave up 8 bases, with 11 bases separating them. Germline V gene data show CDR1 as SGHDN and CDR2 as FVKESK. This CDR3 is 13 amino acids long. CDR3 sequence: CASSLRRGEKLFF. In nucleotides, the CDR3 is TGTGCCAGCAGCCTTCGGAGGGGCGAAAAACTGTTTTTT.

The rearrangement uses TRBV28 and TRBJ1-1, with a tentative D call TRBD1 (5 bases). The CDR3 is made up of 13 amino acids. Looked up from germline, CDR1 is MDHEN and CDR2 is SYDVKM. In nucleotides, the CDR3 is TGTGTCACTTACCCTTTGTGGGGCTCCAAAGCTTTCTTT. Encoded protein: CVTYPLWGSKAFF.

The V call is TRBV19, the J call TRBJ2-1; 8 bases agree with TRBD2. The CDR3 is 15 amino acids. Germline-derived CDR1 and CDR2 are LNHDA and SQIVND (reference sequence). The V and J ends lost 2 bases and 11 bases, in that order; junction bases with no gene match: 11. This chain's CDR3 is CASSIYGPGGKKQFF. The CDR3 region has the DNA TGTGCCAGTAGTATATATGGGCCGGGAGGGAAAAAGCAGTTCTTC.

This clone was seen at least ten times. The chain links TRBV7-7 to TRBJ2-1; D remains ambiguous. Looked up from germline, CDR1 is SSHAT and CDR2 is FNYEAQ (reference sequence). The CDR3 is made up of 13 amino acids. V lost 4 bases, J lost 6 bases, and 10 bases lay in between. The CDR3 here is CASSYGVGNEQFF. The CDR3 nucleotides read TGTGCCAGCAGCTATGGAGTCGGCAATGAGCAGTTCTTC.

V and J are TRBV4-1 and TRBJ2-3; perhaps TRBD2 as D (7 bases). The CDR3 runs 16 residues. Germline values: CDR1 MGHRA, CDR2 YSYEKL. The V end lost 2 bases, the J end lost 2 bases, and 14 bases lay between the germline ends. The CDR3 reads CASSQYGGGHTDTQYF. CDR3 coding DNA: TGCGCCAGCAGCCAATATGGGGGGGGACACACAGATACGCAGTATTTT.

The chain has TRBV5-4 and TRBJ2-7; 9 nucleotides match TRBD2. The ends lost 0 bases at V and 2 bases at J; junction bases unmatched: 3. This CDR3 has 15 residues. CDR1 and CDR2 from the germline V gene are SGHNT and YYREEE (reference sequence). This chain's CDR3 is CASSLGLAGPYEQYF. The DNA of the CDR3 is TGTGCCAGCAGCTTGGGTCTAGCGGGGCCCTACGAGCAGTACTTC.

CDR3 in amino acids: CAHSNGVSGTEAFF. CDR3 sequence (DNA): TGTGCCCACTCTAACGGGGTCTCGGGCACTGAAGCTTTCTTT. The chain links TRBV30 to TRBJ1-1; D is uncertain. Germline V gene lookup returns CDR1 GTSNPN and CDR2 SVGIG (reference sequence). The V gene lost 8 bases and the J gene lost 4 bases, with 20 bases spanning the gap. This CDR3 comprises 14 residues.

This chain uses TRBV24-1 with TRBJ2-2; 7 bases align to TRBD1. V shed 3 bases, J shed 2 bases, and the junction held 11 bases outside the gene matches. Germline V CDR1 and CDR2: KGHDR, SFDVKD. The CDR3 has 18 amino acids. CDR3 in amino acids: CATSDHSRTGQNTGELFF. CDR3 coding DNA: TGTGCCACCAGTGATCACTCTCGGACAGGCCAAAACACCGGGGAGCTGTTTTTT.

This rearrangement joins TRBV5-1 to TRBJ2-7; 9 bases match TRBD2. The CDR3 runs 14 residues. Germline values: CDR1 SGHRS, CDR2 YFSETQ. V shed 2 bases, J shed 5 bases, and the junction held 5 bases outside the gene matches. This chain's CDR3 is CASSFSGGTDEQYF. The CDR3, as DNA: TGCGCCAGCAGCTTTAGCGGGGGTACCGACGAGCAGTACTTC. Together with reference TRBV5-1 and TRBJ2-7, the CDR3 gives the full variable domain: KAGVTQTPRYLIKTRGQQVTLSCSPISGHRSVSWYQQTPGQGLQFLFEYFSETQRNKGNFPGRFSGRQFSNSRSEMNVSTLELGDSALYLCASSFSGGTDEQYFGPGTRLTVT.